Included here is one T cell receptor beta chain sequence, with context. Its antigen is not identified. Researchers used template switching to add UMIs featuring a 6-nucleotide sample barcode. From the 5' RACE reads, TCRdb lists one entry per CDR3 protein and no DNA. The table lists over 150,000 distinct CDR3 sequences. The record originates from a study of monozygotic twins with inflammatory bowel disease. Study results and limitations: No difference was seen in repertoire similarity between concordant and discordant twins, possibly from limited power. Treatment differences in immunosuppression may have added variability to the repertoires of patients. Among IBD patients, TCRbeta diversity (inverse Simpson) was lower than in healthy co-twins.

This clonotype was sampled from a human donor with ulcerative colitis or Crohn's disease, or a healthy co-twin of an affected twin (not recorded which). The sample was blood.

The CDR3 spells CASSALLAGKETQYF. This chain links TRBV4-1 with TRBJ2-5; absent DNA, TCRdb's TRBD2 call cannot be checked. Germline V gene lookup returns CDR1 MGHRA and CDR2 YSYEKL. CDR3 length equals 15 residues.